The 14 T cell receptor beta chains given below trace back to one sample, sequenced in a study of shared clonotypes between healthy human individuals. Generated by immunoSEQ multiplex PCR, the TCRdb table keeps only in-frame clones and is missing some. The sample has some 1,400,000 clones; roughly 97% are singletons. Sequenced: naive CD4+ T cells sorted from blood. Subset indicated: CD45RA+ positively selected. These receptors all come from a man between 25 and 39 years old in good health.

The V and J genes are TRBV5-3 and TRBJ1-4; D unresolved. TRBV5-3 is designated an ORF whose function remains uncertain. The CDR3 runs 16 residues. V was clipped by 0 bases and J by 6 bases, with 15 bases between them. CDR3 region: CARSLACGQLHEKLFF. The CDR3 nucleotides are TGTGCCAGAAGCTTGGCCTGTGGGCAGTTACATGAAAAACTGTTTTTT.

The V and J genes are TRBV2 and TRBJ1-1; D call uncertain. The CDR3 length is 14 residues. The germline V gene has CDR1 SNHLY and CDR2 FYNNEI. Trimming shortened V by 7 bases and J by 1 base, and 13 bases separated the two germline ends. CDR3 bases: TGTGCCAGCAAAATGAAGCTTGCGAACACTGAAGCTTTCTTT. This sequence encodes CASKMKLANTEAFF.

This clone was found once. This chain joins TRBV7-9 and TRBJ1-2; perhaps TRBD1 as D (5 bases). V was cut by 4 bases and J by 4 bases, with 13 bases left in between. The CDR3 is 14 amino acids. The germline CDR1 and CDR2 sequences are SEHNR and FQNEAQ (reference sequence). CDR3 nucleotide sequence: TGTGCCAGCAGCTCCCAGGGAGGGTCCTATGGCTACACCTTC. Translation gives CASSSQGGSYGYTF.

The chain recombines TRBV5-1 with TRBJ2-7; possible D gene TRBD2, 5 bases. Germline CDR1 reads SGHRS; CDR2 reads YFSETQ. Trimming stripped 4 bases from V and 4 bases from J, with 12 bases between. CDR3 length: 13 residues. The chain's CDR3 is CASSPREEYEQYF. The CDR3 region has the DNA TGCGCCAGCAGCCCTCGGGAAGAATACGAGCAGTACTTC.

The genes are TRBV18 and TRBJ1-1; TRBD1 aligns across 9 bases. The CDR3 has 16 amino acids. Trimming removed 3 bases from V and 0 bases from J; junction bases left unmatched: 5. Germline V gene data show CDR1 as KGHSH and CDR2 as LQKENI. CDR3 region: CASSPSRTGVNTEAFF. The CDR3 DNA is TGTGCCAGCTCACCGAGTCGGACAGGGGTGAACACTGAAGCTTTCTTT.

The chain employs TRBV19 and TRBJ1-2; D possibly corresponds to TRBD1 (6 bases). The germline V gene encodes CDR1 LNHDA and CDR2 SQIVND (reference sequence). The CDR3 loop spans 14 amino acids. V was clipped by 6 bases and J by 4 bases, with 15 bases between them. The CDR3 nucleotides read TGTGCCAGTAGCTTTAAAGGACAGCGCTATGGCTACACCTTC. This gives the protein CASSFKGQRYGYTF.

V usage is TRBV15 and J usage is TRBJ2-7; D may be TRBD1 (6 bases). V was trimmed by 0 bases and J by 3 bases, leaving 12 bases between them. The length of the CDR3 is 15 residues. Germline assignment: CDR1 LNHNV and CDR2 YYDKDF (reference sequence). CDR3 region: CATSRDQDSRYEQYF. In DNA, the CDR3 is TGTGCCACCAGCAGAGATCAGGACAGCCGCTACGAGCAGTACTTC.

The chain recombines TRBV30 with TRBJ1-2, with TRBD1 matching over 7 bases. Germline values: CDR1 GTSNPN, CDR2 SVGIG (reference sequence). The CDR3 spans 12 residues. The ends lost 5 bases at V and 7 bases at J; junction bases unmatched: 7. Here the CDR3 reads CAWEEGARGYTF. The CDR3 DNA is TGTGCCTGGGAGGAGGGGGCACGTGGCTACACCTTC.

The V call is TRBV19, the J call TRBJ2-2; 11 bases are shared with TRBD2. The V segment lost 4 bases and the J segment 7 bases; nucleotides outside the gene matches: 14. Germline lookup yields CDR1 LNHDA and CDR2 SQIVND (reference sequence). CDR3 length equals 18 residues. CDR3 nucleotides: TGTGCCAGTAGTAAAGGGACAGGACCCACTAGCGGGAGCGGGGAGCTGTTTTTT. It codes for CASSKGTGPTSGSGELFF.

The chain joins TRBV14 to TRBJ2-1; 8 nucleotides align to TRBD2. J gave up 4 bases and V 4 bases, and 27 bases lay outside the gene matches. This CDR3 comprises 22 residues. Germline CDR1 reads SGHDN; CDR2 reads FVKESK. As DNA, the CDR3 is TGTGCCAGCAGCCCAACCATTAGCGGGGTCGAGAGGGGCCTCATTCGATACAATGAGCAGTTCTTC. Translating gives CASSPTISGVERGLIRYNEQFF.

In this sample, this clone turned up once. The sample has other DNA sequences that encode this CDR3 too. The rearrangement joins TRBV7-3 to TRBJ2-5; D is possibly TRBD2 (6 bases). The V end was cut by 2 bases, the J end by 4 bases, with 11 bases between. Germline lookup yields CDR1 SGHTA and CDR2 FQGTGA. The CDR3 loop spans 14 amino acids. The CDR3 region is CASSLEGGRETQYF. In DNA form, the CDR3 reads TGTGCCAGCAGCTTAGAGGGAGGAAGAGAGACCCAGTACTTC.

The rearrangement joins TRBV11-3 to TRBJ2-1, with D possibly being TRBD2 (5 bases). Per germline, CDR1 SGHNT and CDR2 YENEEA. This CDR3 has 17 residues. The V and J ends lost 4 bases and 8 bases respectively, with 24 bases between them. In DNA form, the CDR3 reads TGTGCCAGCAGCTCCCAGAGTGACGGGAAGAGGCGGCATGAGCAGTTCTTC. Amino acids: CASSSQSDGKRRHEQFF.

The rearrangement uses TRBV4-2 and TRBJ2-7; the D gene is possibly TRBD1 (6 bases). The V end lost 4 bases, the J end lost 0 bases, and 10 bases lay between the germline ends. The length of the CDR3 is 14 residues. CDR1 is LGHNA, CDR2 YNFKEQ, per germline. The DNA of the CDR3 is TGTGCCAGCAGCCCCCAGGGGCCCTCCTACGAGCAGTACTTC. Protein product: CASSPQGPSYEQYF.

The chain is built from TRBV11-1 and TRBJ1-2; D is unclear. Trimming took off 0 bases at V and 0 bases at J, with 8 bases between the two ends. CDR1 and CDR2 from the germline V gene are SGHAT and FQDESV (reference sequence). The CDR3 is made up of 15 amino acids. The CDR3 coding sequence is TGTGCCAGCAGCTTAGCGGCAGCTTCTAACTATGGCTACACCTTC. It encodes CASSLAAASNYGYTF.